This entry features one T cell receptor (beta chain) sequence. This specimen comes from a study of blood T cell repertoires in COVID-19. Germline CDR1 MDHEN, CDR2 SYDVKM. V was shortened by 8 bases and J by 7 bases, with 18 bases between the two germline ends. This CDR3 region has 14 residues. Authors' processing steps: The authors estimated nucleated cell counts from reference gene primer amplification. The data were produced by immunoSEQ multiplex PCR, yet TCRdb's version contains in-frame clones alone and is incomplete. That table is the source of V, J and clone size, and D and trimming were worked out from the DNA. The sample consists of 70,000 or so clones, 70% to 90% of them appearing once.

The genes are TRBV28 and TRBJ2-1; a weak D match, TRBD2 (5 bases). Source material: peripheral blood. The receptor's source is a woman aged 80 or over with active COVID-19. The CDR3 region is CASSQYGVRNEQFF. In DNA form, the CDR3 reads TGTGCCAGCTCCCAATACGGGGTGAGGAATGAGCAGTTCTTC.